Below, 4 T cell receptor beta chains from the same sample are listed, as sequenced in a study of T cell repertoires in cytomegalovirus infection. No antigens are known for them. TCRdb passed the reads through MiXCR, listing each CDR3 protein once. Of hundreds of thousands of distinct CDR3 sequences in the sample, 32% were seen once. The specimen comprised cultured CD8+ T cells from PBMCs, sampled from culture after CMV antigen stimulation. The receptor set was obtained from a human donor in good health (CMV status not recorded). Some clones in this sample may be carry-over from other donors' samples.

The chain combines TRBV7-4 with TRBJ2-5; D is tentatively TRBD1 or TRBD2 (5 bases each). This CDR3 comprises 15 residues. CDR1 is SGHVT, CDR2 SQSDAQ, per germline. Trimming took off 1 base at V and 5 bases at J, with 14 bases between the two ends. DNA of the CDR3: TGTGCCAGCAGCTTAGAGACAGAGGGTTTGGAGACCCAGTACTTC. The encoded protein is CASSLETEGLETQYF.

This clonotype was observed a handful of times. This chain connects TRBV27 to TRBJ2-2; no definite D call. Germline V gene sequence: CDR1 MNHEY, CDR2 SMNVEV (reference sequence). Trimming left V 6 bases short and J 4 bases short, with 12 bases between. The CDR3 spans 14 residues. The CDR3 here is CASRPRSRTGELFF. As DNA, the CDR3 is TGTGCCAGCAGACCTCGCTCCCGCACCGGGGAGCTGTTTTTT.

This clonotype was found a few times. V and J are TRBV27 and TRBJ2-1; 13 nucleotides match TRBD2. V lost 8 bases and J lost 3; bases outside the gene matches: 10. Looked up from germline, CDR1 is MNHEY and CDR2 is SMNVEV (reference sequence). The CDR3 runs to 17 residues. CDR3 nucleotides: TGTGCCAGCGAAACCGGGACTAGCGGGAACGGCTACAATGAGCAGTTCTTC. Translating gives CASETGTSGNGYNEQFF.

This clonotype was recorded at least ten times. The chain carries TRBV7-8 and TRBJ1-1; 7 nucleotides line up with TRBD1. In germline, CDR1 is SGHVS, CDR2 FQNEAQ. V lost 5 bases, J lost 2 bases, and 8 bases stayed unmatched. This CDR3 has 15 amino acids. The CDR3 sequence is CASSPSGDRNTEAFF. CDR3 nucleotide sequence: TGTGCCAGCAGCCCGAGCGGGGACAGAAACACTGAAGCTTTCTTT. The full variable domain, rest sourced from reference TRBV7-8 and TRBJ1-1, is GAGVSQSPRYKVAKRGQDVALRCDPISGHVSLFWYQQALGQGPEFLTYFQNEAQLDKSGLPSDRFFAERPEGSVSTLKIQRTQQEDSAVYLCASSPSGDRNTEAFFGQGTRLTVV.